This T cell receptor beta chain is drawn from a study of post-analysis software for immune sequencing data. Regarding the study as a whole: The study found TRBV5-6, TRBV5-1 and TRBV20-1 among a handful of TRBV segments more frequent in patients than controls. The authors found that F measure strongly co-clustered same-batch samples.

This CDR3 is 13 amino acids long. Trimming took 5 bases from V and 5 from J, leaving 11 bases between them. From germline, CDR1 is SGDLS and CDR2 YYNGEE. With regard to this clonotype: What it binds is not known.

The TCR beta cDNA libraries contained unique molecular identifiers. Each CDR3 protein gets one entry after TCRdb re-called the PCR reads with MiXCR. The data hold roughly 430,000 distinct CDR3 sequences, with approximately 38% observed a single time. This receptor was obtained from a girl aged 2 to 9 with multiple sclerosis. The V and J genes are TRBV9 and TRBJ2-1; no clear D. The sequenced sample was blood. Written as DNA, the CDR3 is TGTGCCAGCAGTCCCTTTCATCACAATGAGCAGTTCTTC. It yields the protein CASSPFHHNEQFF.